A single sample is the source of the 13 T cell receptor beta chains below, sequenced in a study of T-cell memory formation after mild COVID-19. TCRdb re-analysed the 5' RACE reads in MiXCR, keeping a single row per CDR3 protein. The repertoire includes 350,000 to 500,000 distinct CDR3 sequences, 20% of them detected once, and roughly 8.4% sits in the top ten. Source material: PBMCs or a T cell subset sorted from them (not recorded which). The source is an adult woman who had mild COVID-19 (a few samples of this study predate the infection). Cell type and time point are not known.

V and J are TRBV24-1 and TRBJ2-3, with 13 bases matching TRBD2. Unmatched junction bases numbered 2, after V lost 2 bases and J lost 4 bases. Looked up from germline, CDR1 is KGHDR and CDR2 is SFDVKD. This CDR3 contains 16 residues. CDR3 protein: CATSDYGLAGADTQYF. For the CDR3, the DNA is TGTGCCACCAGTGATTACGGACTAGCGGGAGCAGATACGCAGTATTTT.

In DNA form, the CDR3 reads TGCGCCAGCCGTGACAGTTTTAGCTACGAGCAGTACTTC. It is translated as CASRDSFSYEQYF. This rearrangement joins TRBV5-1 to TRBJ2-7; TRBD1 is a possible D gene (5 bases). Between the trimmed V and J ends, which lost 7 bases and 3 bases, there was a span of 14 bases. Germline values: CDR1 SGHRS, CDR2 YFSETQ. The CDR3 runs 13 residues.

The sample holds a few counts of this clonotype. This chain joins TRBV2 and TRBJ2-1; D is uncertain. Deletions cut 3 bases from V and 12 bases from J, with 9 bases between. Germline V CDR1 and CDR2: SNHLY, FYNNEI. This CDR3 contains 11 residues. CDR3 DNA: TGTGCCAGCAGTGAGACCTCCACGCAGTTCTTC. Translation: CASSETSTQFF.

V usage is TRBV3-1 and J usage is TRBJ1-1, with TRBD1 as a possible D gene (5 bases). The germline V and J ends were trimmed by 0 bases and 4 bases, with 12 bases remaining between them. CDR3 length: 15 residues. CDR1 is LGHDT, CDR2 YNNKEL, per germline (reference sequence). The CDR3 nucleotides are TGTGCCAGCAGCCAAGACGGGGGAAAAGGCACTGAAGCTTTCTTT. It is translated as CASSQDGGKGTEAFF.

This clonotype was picked up a small number of times. The rearrangement links TRBV24-1 to TRBJ1-1, with D uncertain. The V gene's germline CDR1 is KGHDR and CDR2 SFDVKD. Trimming removed 3 bases from V and 6 bases from J, with 7 bases in between. The CDR3 runs 12 residues. The DNA of the CDR3 is TGTGCCACCAGTGATATCGGAGCTGAAGCTTTCTTT. Amino acids: CATSDIGAEAFF.

The rearrangement uses TRBV12-3 or TRBV12-4 and TRBJ1-2; 8 nucleotides align to TRBD1. V gave up 6 bases and J gave up 7 bases; unmatched junction bases: 7. This CDR3 has 13 amino acids. Written as DNA, the CDR3 is TGTGCCAGCAGCCCGACAGGGGTGGGTGGCTACACCTTC. As protein: CASSPTGVGGYTF.

This clonotype was observed a handful of times. V and J are TRBV6-2 or TRBV6-3 and TRBJ1-1; D gene ambiguous. Germline V lookup: CDR1 MNHEY, CDR2 SVGEGT. The CDR3 extends over 13 amino acids. Between the trimmed V and J ends, which lost 5 bases and 7 bases, there was a span of 14 bases. For the CDR3, the DNA is TGTGCCAGCAGTCACGGGGTCCGTCGTGAAGCTTTCTTT. It codes for CASSHGVRREAFF.

This clonotype showed up just a few times. The chain carries TRBV7-6 and TRBJ2-5; 11 bases are shared with TRBD2. V trimming: 2 bases; J trimming: 5 bases; junction bases outside the gene matches: 19. Germline CDR1 reads SGHVS; CDR2 reads FNYEAQ. The CDR3 extends over 20 amino acids. DNA of the CDR3: TGTGCCAGCAGCTTAAGGAGGTCTAGCGGGGGGCACAATCGCTGGGAGACCCAGTACTTC. Translating gives CASSLRRSSGGHNRWETQYF. The variable domain in full, completed from reference TRBV7-6 and TRBJ2-5, reads GAGVSQSPRYKVTKRGQDVALRCDPISGHVSLYWYRQALGQGPEFLTYFNYEAQQDKSGLPNDRFSAERPEGSISTLTIQRTEQRDSAMYRCASSLRRSSGGHNRWETQYFGPGTRLLVL.

The chain carries TRBV29-1 and TRBJ1-1; 7 nucleotides align to TRBD1. The V and J ends lost 4 bases and 12 bases, in that order; junction bases with no gene match: 11. The CDR3 is 12 amino acids. Germline-derived CDR1 and CDR2 are SQVTM and ANQGSEA. The DNA for the CDR3 is TGCAGCGTTGGGGCACCGGGACAGATCACTTTCTTT. Encoded protein: CSVGAPGQITFF.

This clonotype was seen a few times. The rearrangement uses TRBV7-9 and TRBJ1-2; D perhaps matches TRBD1 (5 bases). The germline gives CDR1 SEHNR, CDR2 FQNEAQ (reference sequence). The V end lost 5 bases, the J end lost 6 bases, and 19 bases lay between the germline ends. The CDR3 is 15 residues long. CDR3 sequence: CASSTAGSKKNGYTF. CDR3 coding DNA: TGTGCCAGCAGCACAGCAGGGAGTAAGAAGAATGGCTACACCTTC.

The chain recombines TRBV7-3 with TRBJ2-5, with 7 bases lining up with TRBD1. CDR1 is SGHTA and CDR2 is FQGTGA in the germline V gene. This CDR3 region has 14 residues. V shed 5 bases and J 5 bases; nucleotides not matched to a gene: 8. Here the CDR3 reads CASSETGWRETQYF. The CDR3 bases are TGTGCCAGCAGCGAGACAGGGTGGAGGGAGACCCAGTACTTC.

This clonotype was counted a few times. This sequence joins TRBV7-2 and TRBJ1-1; 9 nucleotides line up with TRBD1. Germline V gene data show CDR1 as SGHTA and CDR2 as FQGNSA. The CDR3 spans 14 residues. With 4 bases clipped from V and 5 bases from J, the junction kept 5 bases outside the gene matches. CDR3 loop: CASSSMTGGTEAFF. In DNA, the CDR3 is TGTGCCAGCAGCTCTATGACAGGGGGGACTGAAGCTTTCTTT.

V gene TRBV7-6 combines with J gene TRBJ2-1, with TRBD2 identical over 8 bases. V was pared by 5 bases and J by 13 bases, with 7 bases of the junction left unmatched. The germline V gene has CDR1 SGHVS and CDR2 FNYEAQ. The CDR3 covers 12 residues. In nucleotides, the CDR3 is TGTGCCAGCAGCACGGGGAGCGGGAGCCAGTTCTTC. This codes for CASSTGSGSQFF.